The clone carrying this T cell receptor (beta chain) was detected a few times. Its antigen is currently unknown. This record comes from a study of naive and memory T cell subsets. The treatment is: skin biopsy from PPD injection site in Mantoux-positive individual. An oligonucleotide containing a UMI was ligated to the 3' end of TCR cDNA. Whole-study findings and limits: TCRs were reportedly recovered from both biopsy types, mostly tuberculin test sites.

CDR3 length: 15 amino acids. V lost 8 bases, J lost 3 bases, and 18 bases lay in between. Germline V lookup: CDR1 SNHLY, CDR2 FYNNEI. Amplification of ligated cDNA took four PCR rounds with SP2 and nested alpha and beta constant primers. TCRdb re-called the UMI-ligation and nested PCR reads through MiXCR, storing one row per CDR3 protein. Altogether 37,000 or so distinct CDR3 sequences are present, more than 9.5% being singletons, with the ten largest covering around 3.9%. The V gene is TRBV2, the J gene TRBJ2-3; TRBD1 is a possible D gene (6 bases). This receptor was obtained from an adult in good health. Here the sequenced sample was skin, taken from a tuberculin skin test site. CDR3 loop: CASGSSQGKTDTQYF. The CDR3 coding sequence is TGTGCCAGCGGGTCGTCGCAGGGGAAAACAGATACGCAGTATTTT. The full variable domain, its missing parts supplied by reference TRBV2 and TRBJ2-3, is EPEVTQTPSHQVTQMGQEVILRCVPISNHLYFYWYRQILGQKVEFLVSFYNNEISEKSEIFDDQFSVERPDGSNFTLKIRSTKLEDSAMYFCASGSSQGKTDTQYFGPGTRLTVL.